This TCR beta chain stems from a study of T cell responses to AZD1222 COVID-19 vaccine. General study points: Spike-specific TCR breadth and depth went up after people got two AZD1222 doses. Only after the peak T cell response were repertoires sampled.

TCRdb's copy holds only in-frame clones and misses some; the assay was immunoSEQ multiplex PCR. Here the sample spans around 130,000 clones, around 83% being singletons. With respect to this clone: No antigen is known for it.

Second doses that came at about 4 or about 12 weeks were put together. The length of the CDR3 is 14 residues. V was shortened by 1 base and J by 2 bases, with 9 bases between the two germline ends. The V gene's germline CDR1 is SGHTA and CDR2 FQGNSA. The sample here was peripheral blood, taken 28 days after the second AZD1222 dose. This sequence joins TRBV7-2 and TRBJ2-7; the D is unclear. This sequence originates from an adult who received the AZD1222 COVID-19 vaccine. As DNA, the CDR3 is TGTGCCAGCAGCTTAGTAGGCCAGGCCTACGAGCAGTACTTC. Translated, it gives CASSLVGQAYEQYF.